The clone carrying this TCR beta chain has only a few counts. Antigen unknown. The data belong to a study of T cells in Graves' hyperthyroidism and ophthalmopathy. The patients, who ranged from 18 to 65 in age, presented with newly diagnosed hyperthyroidism lasting under 2 months. Fresh peripheral blood, 10 ml, was the source of the PBMCs. General study points: Appearing also in blood were most of the thyroid clonotypes expanded above 0.001. Ophthalmopathy was predicted by the model a median of roughly 6.6 months ahead of onset.

Amplified TCR beta CDR3 regions derived from RNA transcripts. First-round RT-PCR of the TCR CDR3 relied on the HTBI primer set. TCRdb called the multiplex PCR reads again in MiXCR, with one record for every CDR3 protein. The data hold 300,000 to 450,000 distinct CDR3 sequences, with approximately 15% observed a single time. The sequence was obtained from a young man with Graves' hyperthyroidism that later progressed to Graves' ophthalmopathy. The specimen was blood.

CDR3 residues: CASSPGTRPEAFF. In nucleotides, the CDR3 is TGTGCCAGCAGCCCAGGGACTCGCCCTGAAGCTTTCTTT. J is TRBJ1-1 and V is TRBV6-1; D might be TRBD1 (5 bases). V was pared by 6 bases and J by 6 bases, with 14 bases between. Germline-derived CDR1 and CDR2 are MNHNS and SASEGT. The CDR3 runs to 13 residues.